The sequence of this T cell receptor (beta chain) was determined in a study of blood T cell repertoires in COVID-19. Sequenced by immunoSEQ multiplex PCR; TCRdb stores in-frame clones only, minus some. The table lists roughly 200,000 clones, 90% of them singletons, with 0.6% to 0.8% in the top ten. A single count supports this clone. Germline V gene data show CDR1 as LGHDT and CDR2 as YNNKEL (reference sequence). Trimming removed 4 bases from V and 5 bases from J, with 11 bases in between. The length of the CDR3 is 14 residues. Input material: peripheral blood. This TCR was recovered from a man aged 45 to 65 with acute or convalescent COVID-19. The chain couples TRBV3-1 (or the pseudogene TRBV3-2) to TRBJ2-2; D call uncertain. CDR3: CASSPIHNTGELFF. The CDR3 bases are TGTGCCAGCAGCCCAATACACAATACCGGGGAGCTGTTTTTT.